The clone carrying this T cell receptor (beta chain) was counted only a few times. TCR beta CDR3 regions were amplified from RNA. The HTBI primer set was used in a first-round RT-PCR of the TCR CDR3. Each CDR3 protein is one row after TCRdb ran MiXCR on the multiplex PCR reads. The sample holds hundreds of thousands of distinct CDR3 sequences, approximately 14% seen once. Germline V CDR1 and CDR2: SGHDN, FVKESK. Trimming left V 2 bases short and J 0 bases short, with 9 bases between. This CDR3 is 15 amino acids long. This sample is part of a study of T cells in Graves' hyperthyroidism and ophthalmopathy. Extraction of PBMCs used 9 to 10 ml of fresh peripheral blood.

This clonotype originated in a woman in her forties or fifties with Graves' ophthalmopathy. Sequencing was performed on blood. This rearrangement joins TRBV14 to TRBJ2-3; the D is unclear. The CDR3 DNA reads as TGTGCCAGCAGCCAATTTCTAGTTAGCACAGATACGCAGTATTTT. Its translation is CASSQFLVSTDTQYF. Full variable domain (outside the CDR3, taken from reference TRBV14 and TRBJ2-3): EAGVTQFPSHSVIEKGQTVTLRCDPISGHDNLYWYRRVMGKEIKFLLHFVKESKQDESGMPNNRFLAERTGGTYSTLKVQPAELEDSGVYFCASSQFLVSTDTQYFGPGTRLTVL.